The T cell receptor beta chain under discussion was sequenced for a study of T cell responses to AZD1222 COVID-19 vaccine. Per germline, CDR1 KGHSH and CDR2 LQKENI. The CDR3 runs 12 residues. V shed 5 bases and J shed 7 bases, with 12 bases lying between them. Repertoires were generated with immunoSEQ multiplex PCR, while TCRdb's copy carries only in-frame clones and drops some. The table shows tens of thousands of clones, with around nine tenths occurring only once. On this clone itself: The antigen remains unidentified.

Study-wide results and limits: Reports say nearly half of spike-specific TCRs go after unmutated variant regions. Across the whole spike, CD4 TCRs peaked at regions 160-218 and 743-854. Repertoires were obtained only post-peak T cell response.

The specimen comprised peripheral blood, sampled on day 0 of MenACWY control vaccination. The clonotype was recovered from an adult in good health. V and J are TRBV18 and TRBJ2-7; D remains unclear. CDR3: CASSTFLGEQYF. Written as DNA, the CDR3 is TGTGCCAGCTCAACCTTCCTGGGGGAGCAGTACTTC.